The 10 T cell receptor beta chains below come from one sample, sequenced in a study of CD8 T cells in ankylosing spondylitis. General study points: A TCR beta motif made of fewer than ten highly homologous variants seemed typical of ankylosing spondylitis blood.

TCRdb processed the 5' RACE reads anew with MiXCR; each CDR3 protein has one entry. The sample carries under 550,000 distinct CDR3 sequences, roughly 25% recorded once. The antigens of these receptors remain unknown. The sequencing input was blood, either unsorted or a sorted T cell fraction (not recorded which). The receptors shown here come from a male donor with ankylosing spondylitis.

V is TRBV5-6 and J is TRBJ2-3, with D possibly matching TRBD2 (5 bases). Looked up from germline, CDR1 is SGHDT and CDR2 is YYEEEE. V was clipped by 0 bases and J by 1 base, with 9 bases between them. There are 15 residues in the CDR3. In DNA, the CDR3 is TGTGCCAGCAGCTTGGTGGGAGTGGGCACAGATACGCAGTATTTT. Its protein product is CASSLVGVGTDTQYF.

The chain uses TRBV5-1 and TRBJ2-1, with 9 bases fitting TRBD1. This CDR3 is 15 amino acids long. V lost 5 bases to trimming and J lost 7 bases; unmatched junction nucleotides: 10. Germline CDR1 SGHRS, CDR2 YFSETQ. Written as DNA, the CDR3 is TGCGCCAGCAGTCAAACCGGGACAGGGAGGAATGAGCAGTTCTTC. This translates into CASSQTGTGRNEQFF.

This chain connects TRBV6-2 or TRBV6-3 to TRBJ2-1; TRBD1 agrees at 7 bases. The CDR3 is 16 amino acids. V was clipped by 2 bases and J by 5 bases; unmatched bases: 9. The germline CDR1 and CDR2 sequences are MNHEY and SVGEGT. As DNA, the CDR3 is TGTGCCAGCAGTTACCCACAGGGGAGCGTGGACAATGAGCAGTTCTTC. Translated: CASSYPQGSVDNEQFF.

A few counts support this clonotype. The chain employs TRBV20-1 and TRBJ1-1; TRBD1 aligns across 8 bases. Trimming cost V 6 bases and J 0 bases; bases outside gene matches: 15. The CDR3 runs to 17 residues. Germline assignment: CDR1 DFQATT and CDR2 SNEGSKA (reference sequence). CDR3 DNA sequence: TGCAGTGCCCGAGGACCGGGACAGGCGAACATGAACACTGAAGCTTTCTTT. Translation: CSARGPGQANMNTEAFF.

This clonotype was seen repeatedly, ten times or more. Mismatch with germline at one junction end may stem from a read error. V and J are TRBV5-1 and TRBJ2-2, with unresolved D. The CDR3 contains 13 residues. The V gene's germline CDR1 is SGHRS and CDR2 YFSETQ. The DNA of the CDR3 is TGTGCCAGCAGCTTAGAAGGGACCGGGGAGCTGTTTTTT. It yields the protein CASSLEGTGELFF.

This clonotype was seen ten or more times. This rearrangement joins TRBV29-1 to TRBJ1-2; 7 bases match TRBD1. The ends lost 1 base at V and 1 base at J; junction bases unmatched: 6. This CDR3 has 15 residues. CDR1 is SQVTM, CDR2 ANQGSEA, per germline. CDR3: CSVEVETGLNYGYTF. DNA of the CDR3: TGCAGCGTTGAAGTGGAGACAGGGCTTAACTATGGCTACACCTTC. Full variable domain (outside the CDR3, taken from reference TRBV29-1 and TRBJ1-2): SAVISQKPSRDICQRGTSLTIQCQVDSQVTMMFWYRQQPGQSLTLIATANQGSEATYESGFVIDKFPISRPNLTFSTLTVSNMSPEDSSIYLCSVEVETGLNYGYTFGSGTRLTVV.

This clonotype was seen a handful of times. This chain links TRBV5-1 with TRBJ2-2; D perhaps matches TRBD1 (6 bases). V shed 4 bases and J shed 2 bases, with 15 bases lying between them. There are 16 residues in the CDR3. Germline-derived CDR1 and CDR2 are SGHRS and YFSETQ. The CDR3 loop reads CASSPTGFRNTGELFF. The DNA of the CDR3 is TGCGCCAGCAGCCCGACAGGATTTCGAAACACCGGGGAGCTGTTTTTT.

This clonotype was observed a handful of times. The chain employs TRBV5-1 and TRBJ2-3; no clear D. With 0 bases removed from V and 11 bases from J, the gap between germline ends came to 16 bases. The CDR3 has 14 amino acids. CDR1 and CDR2 (germline): SGHRS, YFSETQ. This CDR3 is CASSLAFTTEQQYF. The CDR3 DNA follows: TGCGCCAGCAGCTTGGCCTTTACAACAGAACAGCAGTATTTT.

V usage is TRBV7-8 and J usage is TRBJ2-7; 13 positions match TRBD2. The CDR3 length is 16 residues. The V gene's germline CDR1 is SGHVS and CDR2 FQNEAQ. V dropped 5 bases and J dropped 3; count of bases not matched to a gene: 7. The CDR3 spells CASSPPRTSGSYEQYF. CDR3 bases: TGTGCCAGCAGCCCTCCCCGGACTAGCGGGAGCTACGAGCAGTACTTC.

This clonotype was counted only a few times. The V gene is TRBV29-1, the J gene TRBJ1-1; D gene ambiguous. The germline CDR1 and CDR2 sequences are SQVTM and ANQGSEA. This CDR3 is 13 amino acids long. Between the trimmed V and J ends, which lost 4 bases and 0 bases, there was a span of 9 bases. The CDR3 sequence is CSVAPRLNTEAFF. The CDR3 DNA is TGCAGCGTTGCGCCCAGATTGAACACTGAAGCTTTCTTT. The whole variable domain, remainder taken from reference TRBV29-1 and TRBJ1-1, is SAVISQKPSRDICQRGTSLTIQCQVDSQVTMMFWYRQQPGQSLTLIATANQGSEATYESGFVIDKFPISRPNLTFSTLTVSNMSPEDSSIYLCSVAPRLNTEAFFGQGTRLTVV.